Listed below are T cell receptor beta chains from one sample, sequenced in a study of blood T cell repertoires in COVID-19. Repertoires were generated with immunoSEQ multiplex PCR, while TCRdb's copy carries only in-frame clones and drops some. This table holds roughly 250,000 clones, about 86% found once. Sequences were obtained from peripheral blood. The receptors shown here come from a woman aged 55-69 years with active or convalescent COVID-19. CDR3s leave out the opening cysteine and the closing phenylalanine or tryptophan. A row's size may be missing; if present it is once, few, many or a size class.

CDR3aa | abundance | j_gene | v_gene
ASSLDTGYT | few | TRBJ1-2 | TRBV12-3/TRBV12-4
ASSFTSSGDTQY | . | TRBJ2-3 | TRBV9
ASSFQGGKGTEAF | . | TRBJ1-1 | TRBV3-1/TRBV3-2
ASSLAGLAKNIQY | once | TRBJ2-4 | TRBV11-2
ASSLALGEAF | . | TRBJ1-1 | TRBV7-9
ASTPGQGKEKLF | . | TRBJ1-4 | TRBV6-5
ASSLWGLAADTQY | . | TRBJ2-3 | TRBV7-2
ASSYEQGSYNEQF | . | TRBJ2-1 | TRBV6-5
ASRRAAGYGYT | . | TRBJ1-2 | TRBV5-4
AISDRGQGQPQH | few | TRBJ1-5 | TRBV10-3
ASSIKQGPYYEQY | . | TRBJ2-7 | TRBV2